This T cell receptor beta chain was profiled in a study of cytomegalovirus exposure and HLA in healthy donors. Study-wide findings and caveats: Links to common viral pathogens appeared, in a later analysis, for several of the most significant clusters.

Per germline, CDR1 KGHSH and CDR2 LQKENI. The CDR3 is 17 amino acids. The V end was cut by 2 bases, the J end by 0 bases, with 17 bases between. A word on this clone: Its antigen remains unidentified.

The primer mix had 60 Vbeta and 13 Jbeta primers. The method was immunoSEQ multiplex PCR; TCRdb's version includes in-frame clones alone and lacks a portion of them. The sample includes some 150,000 clones, approximately 80% of them seen just once. This receptor was taken from a woman in her twenties or thirties in good health and CMV-seronegative. This chain uses TRBV18 with TRBJ2-7; D might be TRBD1 (6 bases). The source material was PBMCs. CDR3 bases: TGTGCCAGCTCACCATTGAAGATTGCGGACAGCTCCTACGAGCAGTACTTC. Amino acid sequence: CASSPLKIADSSYEQYF.